The source of this T cell receptor (beta chain) is a study of response to subunit inactivated influenza vaccine. TCRdb re-analysed the RT-PCR reads in MiXCR, keeping a single row per CDR3 protein. This sample has around 570,000 distinct CDR3 sequences, with 11% found just once. The V end was cut by 0 bases, the J end by 1 base, with 10 bases between. The CDR3 length is 15 residues. The V gene's germline CDR1 is LNHNV and CDR2 YYDKDF (reference sequence). The same sample was also used in a study of T cells expressing NK-cell markers. That work contributes: TCR beta libraries carry UMIs added by 5'RACE template switching. Serological testing identified seven of the eight sequenced donors as HCMV-seropositive and one as seronegative. In several experiments, sorting was confined to alpha-beta TCR T cells through use of an anti-gamma-delta TCR antibody. The study found dominant NKG2C+ clonotypes at about 1.0-7.0% of CD8+ T cells in over 5 donors. The study did not resolve the HCMV specificity of expanded NKG2C+ T cell clones.

The rearrangement links TRBV15 to TRBJ2-7; TRBD2 might be the D (6 bases). The source is a man between 50 and 59 years old who received an inactivated influenza vaccine. The source was PBMCs from blood, collected on the day of vaccination. CDR3 in DNA: TGTGCCACCAGCAGAGAGGAGGGGTGGTCCTACGAGCAGTACTTC. Encoded protein: CATSREEGWSYEQYF.